The 25 T cell receptor beta chains given below trace back to one sample, sequenced in a study of blood T cells in healthy people across ages. A second about 6 to 11 cycle PCR used barcoded and J-beta primers. One entry per CDR3 protein results from TCRdb running MiXCR on the 5' RACE reads. The sample shows about 1.6 million distinct CDR3 sequences, 30% to 35% of them seen only once. The material sequenced was blood. Receptor source: a woman aged 25-40 years in good health.

This clonotype was seen only a few times. V usage is TRBV20-1 and J usage is TRBJ2-7; 9 positions match TRBD2. V shed 2 bases and J 3 bases; nucleotides not matched to a gene: 5. The CDR3 length is 14 residues. Germline V gene data show CDR1 as DFQATT and CDR2 as SNEGSKA (reference sequence). The CDR3 sequence is CSARSGRSLYEQYF. The CDR3 DNA is TGCAGTGCTAGAAGCGGGAGGTCTCTCTACGAGCAGTACTTC.

The chain has TRBV24-1 and TRBJ2-5; 7 nucleotides match TRBD1. The CDR3 has 16 amino acids. V lost 4 bases and J lost 1; bases outside the gene matches: 8. Looked up from germline, CDR1 is KGHDR and CDR2 is SFDVKD. For the CDR3, the DNA is TGTGCCACCAGTGACCCCGGACAGGCGCTCCAAGAGACCCAGTACTTC. This translates into CATSDPGQALQETQYF.

The CDR3 protein is CASSLIVHYGYTF. The CDR3 region has the DNA TGTGCCAGCAGCCTTATTGTCCACTATGGCTACACCTTC. J is TRBJ1-2 and V is TRBV11-2; no definite D call. V was cut by 5 bases and J by 3 bases, with 10 bases left in between. Germline CDR1 reads SGHAT; CDR2 reads FQNNGV. The CDR3 runs 13 residues.

This clonotype was found many times. The gene calls are TRBV20-1 and TRBJ1-6; perhaps TRBD1 as D (5 bases). This CDR3 is built from 15 residues. Trimming shortened V by 6 bases and J by 0 bases, and 12 bases separated the two germline ends. CDR1 DFQATT and CDR2 SNEGSKA come from the germline V gene (reference sequence). CDR3 region: CSAIHGASYNSPLHF. The CDR3, as DNA: TGCAGTGCCATTCATGGGGCCTCCTATAATTCACCCCTCCACTTT.

The chain is built from TRBV18 and TRBJ2-7; either TRBD1 or TRBD2 may supply D (5 bases each). This CDR3 region has 16 residues. The V end was cut by 2 bases, the J end by 2 bases, with 16 bases between. From germline, CDR1 is KGHSH and CDR2 LQKENI. The CDR3 nucleotides are TGTGCCAGCTCACCATTAGGTAAAGAGGGGACCTACGAGCAGTACTTC. Amino acids: CASSPLGKEGTYEQYF.

J is TRBJ1-2 and V is TRBV20-1, with 9 bases lining up with TRBD1. The ends lost 6 bases at V and 2 bases at J; junction bases unmatched: 7. The CDR3 loop spans 14 amino acids. CDR1 and CDR2 from the germline V gene are DFQATT and SNEGSKA (reference sequence). CDR3 in DNA: TGCAGTGCGGATGGACAGGGGCAAAACTATGGCTACACCTTC. It translates to CSADGQGQNYGYTF.

The CDR3 nucleotides read TGTGCCAGCAACGGGGGGGAGGCCCCCTCCTACAATGAGCAGTTCTTC. This encodes CASNGGEAPSYNEQFF. The chain couples TRBV2 to TRBJ2-1, with 8 bases matching TRBD2. The V gene's germline CDR1 is SNHLY and CDR2 FYNNEI. The CDR3 is made up of 16 amino acids. V dropped 7 bases and J dropped 0; count of bases not matched to a gene: 8.

This clonotype occurred a few times. The chain links TRBV2 to TRBJ2-7; TRBD2 aligns across 7 bases. This CDR3 region has 13 residues. Germline CDR1 and CDR2: SNHLY and FYNNEI. Losses at the gene ends were 6 bases for V and 5 bases for J; bases not matched to a gene: 7. This chain's CDR3 is CASSGGKSHEQYF. The CDR3 region has the DNA TGTGCCAGCAGCGGGGGGAAGTCCCACGAGCAGTACTTC.

This clonotype has a handful of counts. The V and J genes are TRBV5-1 and TRBJ2-5; D could derive from TRBD1 or TRBD2 (5 bases each). The CDR3 sequence is 16 residues long. In germline, CDR1 is SGHRS, CDR2 YFSETQ. Trimming shortened V by 0 bases and J by 2 bases, and 14 bases separated the two germline ends. CDR3 sequence reads: CASSLGGASLQETQYF. CDR3 DNA: TGCGCCAGCAGCTTGGGAGGGGCATCACTTCAAGAGACCCAGTACTTC.

This clonotype was recorded many times. This chain uses TRBV4-1 with TRBJ2-3; possible D gene TRBD2, 6 bases. The V end was cut by 3 bases, the J end by 9 bases, with 19 bases between. Germline CDR1 reads MGHRA; CDR2 reads YSYEKL. The CDR3 is 15 residues long. The CDR3 spells CASSQTRDSVETQYF. The CDR3 DNA follows: TGCGCCAGCAGCCAGACACGGGACTCCGTTGAAACGCAGTATTTT.

There are a few counts of this clonotype. This chain joins TRBV25-1 and TRBJ2-5; D may correspond to TRBD1 or TRBD2 (5 bases each). Per germline, CDR1 MGHDK and CDR2 SYGVNS. The V gene lost 2 bases and the J gene lost 4 bases, with 11 bases spanning the gap. There are 14 residues in the CDR3. Here the CDR3 reads CASSEGIGGETQYF. CDR3 DNA: TGTGCCAGCAGTGAAGGTATTGGGGGAGAGACCCAGTACTTC.

The V gene is TRBV3-1, the J gene TRBJ1-4; possible D gene TRBD1, 6 bases. Germline CDR1 reads LGHDT; CDR2 reads YNNKEL (reference sequence). This CDR3 is 16 amino acids long. Trimming took 8 bases from V and 7 from J, leaving 23 bases between them. The DNA for the CDR3 is TGTGCCAGCGGTCCTAATACAGGGCGGATCGTTGAAAAACTGTTTTTT. Its translation: CASGPNTGRIVEKLFF. Full variable domain (remainder filled in from reference TRBV3-1 and TRBJ1-4): DTAVSQTPKYLVTQMGNDKSIKCEQNLGHDTMYWYKQDSKKFLKIMFSYNNKELIINETVPNRFSPKSPDKAHLNLHINSLELGDSAVYFCASGPNTGRIVEKLFFGSGTQLSVL.

This chain joins TRBV9 and TRBJ2-1; D uncertain. The germline V gene encodes CDR1 SGDLS and CDR2 YYNGEE. The CDR3 runs to 12 residues. V lost 3 bases and J lost 5, with 6 bases in between. The chain's CDR3 is CASSADDNEQFF. The DNA for the CDR3 is TGTGCCAGCAGCGCCGACGACAATGAGCAGTTCTTC.

This chain links TRBV6-1 with TRBJ2-7; no clear D gene. CDR1 is MNHNS and CDR2 is SASEGT in the germline V gene. The CDR3 length is 15 residues. Deletions cut 4 bases from V and 7 bases from J, with 20 bases between. CDR3 sequence reads: CASSAKTFPGLEQYF. The DNA for the CDR3 is TGTGCCAGCAGTGCGAAGACTTTCCCCGGTCTAGAGCAGTACTTC.

This clonotype was observed a few times. V and J are TRBV5-1 and TRBJ1-6; TRBD1 matches at 7 bases. The length of the CDR3 is 13 residues. The germline gives CDR1 SGHRS, CDR2 YFSETQ. V shed 4 bases and J 8 bases; nucleotides not matched to a gene: 3. Here the CDR3 DNA reads TGCGCCAGCAGCATAGGACAGGATTCACCCCTCCACTTT. It is translated as CASSIGQDSPLHF.

The chain joins TRBV12-3 or TRBV12-4 to TRBJ1-5; D is perhaps TRBD1 (5 bases). The CDR3 totals 15 residues. Trimming stripped 6 bases from V and 6 bases from J, with 18 bases between. The CDR3 DNA sequence: TGTGCCAGCAGCGAGGGGACGGCCCCGGGTCAGCCCCAGCATTTT. Translated: CASSEGTAPGQPQHF.

This clonotype occurred a few times. V usage is TRBV20-1 and J usage is TRBJ2-1, with D perhaps matching TRBD2 (7 bases). V lost 2 bases to trimming and J lost 11 bases, with 19 bases between them. CDR1 DFQATT and CDR2 SNEGSKA come from the germline V gene (reference sequence). The CDR3 runs to 14 residues. CDR3 residues: CSARLGGPVDKQFF. In DNA, the CDR3 is TGCAGTGCTAGACTGGGGGGGCCGGTCGATAAGCAGTTCTTC.

On this clonotype itself: The junction differs from germline at one of its ends, possibly a read error. The V and J genes are TRBV14 and TRBJ2-4; D is undetermined. The last part of the DNA fits TRBJ2-7 better; the J call may be wrong. The length of the CDR3 is 12 residues. The germline V gene has CDR1 SGHDN and CDR2 FVKESK. The CDR3 loop is CASGQDLYEQYF. CDR3 nucleotide sequence: TGTGCCAGCGGCCAAGATTTGTACGAGCAGTACTTC.

Regarding this clonotype: This may arise from a read error, as a much more abundant clone is one base away. The chain couples TRBV4-1 to TRBJ2-3; no clear D. The CDR3 contains 14 residues. V lost 0 bases, J lost 8 bases, and 12 bases lay in between. Germline-derived CDR1 and CDR2 are MGHRA and YSYEKL. For the CDR3, the DNA is TGCGCCAGCAGCCAAGATGGCTTGCTGCCTACGCAGTATTTT. Its translation is CASSQDGLLPTQYF.

Concerning this clonotype: A read error may produce the germline difference seen at one junction end. CDR3 DNA: TGCAGTGCTAGAGATGACGGGTCAAGGAGAATCTCTCGAAACACCATATATTTT. Translated: CSARDDGSRRISRNTIYF. V gene TRBV20-1 combines with J gene TRBJ1-3; no definite D call. From germline, CDR1 is DFQATT and CDR2 SNEGSKA (reference sequence). This CDR3 spans 18 amino acids.

This clonotype was counted a few times. This chain connects TRBV6-2 or TRBV6-3 to TRBJ2-1; D is undetermined. The V end lost 1 base, the J end lost 9 bases, and 7 bases lay between the germline ends. Germline CDR1 MNHEY, CDR2 SVGEGT. The CDR3 runs to 12 residues. The CDR3 DNA reads TGTGCCAGCAGTTACTTAGGCAGTGAGCAGTTCTTC. This translates into CASSYLGSEQFF.

This rearrangement joins TRBV2 to TRBJ1-2; a possible D gene is TRBD1 (5 bases). Deletions cut 3 bases from V and 6 bases from J, with 14 bases between. The CDR3 runs to 14 residues. Per the germline V gene, CDR1 is SNHLY and CDR2 is FYNNEI. In nucleotides, the CDR3 is TGTGCCAGCAGTGAGGCCAGGGCGGCTGATGGCTACACCTTC. Its translation: CASSEARAADGYTF.

This clonotype was counted a few times. The rearrangement links TRBV2 to TRBJ2-1; D perhaps matches TRBD1 (7 bases). CDR1 is SNHLY, CDR2 FYNNEI, per germline. V was trimmed by 2 bases and J by 6 bases, leaving 14 bases between them. The CDR3 length is 15 residues. The CDR3 is CASSEWVRGANEQFF. The CDR3 nucleotides are TGTGCCAGCAGTGAATGGGTCAGGGGGGCCAATGAGCAGTTCTTC. Combining the CDR3 with reference TRBV2 and TRBJ2-1 gives the whole variable domain EPEVTQTPSHQVTQMGQEVILRCVPISNHLYFYWYRQILGQKVEFLVSFYNNEISEKSEIFDDQFSVERPDGSNFTLKIRSTKLEDSAMYFCASSEWVRGANEQFFGPGTRLTVL.

The chain carries TRBV7-6 and TRBJ2-3; 9 bases are a match to TRBD2. The CDR3 has 17 amino acids. Germline V gene data show CDR1 as SGHVS and CDR2 as FNYEAQ. Losses at the gene ends were 1 base for V and 0 bases for J; bases not matched to a gene: 5. The chain's CDR3 is CASSLVAGASSTDTQYF. The DNA for the CDR3 is TGTGCCAGCAGCTTAGTAGCGGGGGCCTCTAGCACAGATACGCAGTATTTT.

V gene TRBV30 combines with J gene TRBJ2-3; D remains unclear. This CDR3 is 11 amino acids long. V was cut by 5 bases and J by 6 bases, with 9 bases left in between. Per germline, CDR1 GTSNPN and CDR2 SVGIG (reference sequence). The CDR3 is CAWGNTDTQYF. In nucleotides, the CDR3 is TGTGCCTGGGGCAATACGGATACGCAGTATTTT.